This entry describes one T cell receptor (beta chain). The antigen this receptor binds is unknown. Base qualities were left out, and no much larger clone turns up one base away. This specimen comes from a study of control samples from healthy donors and cancer patients (dated by TCRdb to 2018 to 2020). From a lookup of the germline V gene, CDR1 and CDR2 are MNHEY and SVGEGT. The CDR3 sequence holds 15 residues, the cysteine and phenylalanine included. Only CDR3 DNA remains: 45 bases, in frame from the first base. V lost 0 bases and J lost 4 bases; the stretch between them is 12 bases long. The library was generated by the immunoSEQ multiplex PCR assay. TCRdb carries this immuneACCESS record with in-frame sequences only. Its versions omit some clonotypes, under half of them owing to an unresolved V gene in the studies checked, with the rest unexplained. For this sample the table gives 70,000 or so clones, of which over 65% were detected only once. In total, the top ten clones hold around 3% of the sample.

The V gene is TRBV6-2 or TRBV6-3 and the J gene is TRBJ1-1; 5 matching bases give a weak D call of TRBD1. The TCR sequence derives from a woman aged 45-60 years with lung cancer. The source material was PBMCs. Here is the DNA: TGTGCCAGCAGTTACTCGAATAGGGGTGGCACTGAAGCTTTCTTT. Translated, it gives CASSYSNRGGTEAFF.